This T cell receptor beta chain comes out of a study of human thymus T cells. Notes on the study in general: An apparent bias in V and J gene usage was seen in thymic and blood repertoires.

Having corrective surgery for congenital heart defects, healthy Finnish infants were the ones who donated. Four of the eight donors gave roughly 0.5-1 mL blood during surgery. No fixed cell number was used; all available blood leukocytes supplied DNA. In regard to this clone: The antigen remains unidentified.

The table came from immunoSEQ multiplex PCR; TCRdb's copy has only in-frame clones and leaves some out. The repertoire holds 54,000 or so clones, around 94% seen once, with about 6.5% in the top ten. This CDR3 is built from 14 residues. From germline, CDR1 is SGHRS and CDR2 YFSETQ. Trimming at V came to 3 bases and at J to 7 bases, leaving 10 bases not matched to a gene. This sequence was found in a boy younger than two with a congenital heart defect but otherwise immunologically healthy. The chain combines TRBV5-1 with TRBJ2-7, with 7 bases aligning to TRBD2. Sequencing was performed on blood. This chain's CDR3 is CASSSSGPSGEQYF. Written as DNA, the CDR3 is TGCGCCAGCAGCTCTAGCGGCCCCTCAGGGGAGCAGTACTTC.